One T cell receptor (beta chain) is described in this entry. Clones were sequenced by immunoSEQ multiplex PCR, and TCRdb holds only the in-frame ones, with some missing. The table includes some 90,000 clones, approximately 75% detected once. Regarding time point: after dendritic cell vaccination, including at tumor progression/relapse. Before vaccination, two weeks after the third vaccination, and at progression, PBMC were collected. The data originate from a study of glioma-infiltrating T cells after dendritic cell vaccination. Study-level information: Between the early 2000s and the early 2010s, patients got autologous tumor lysate-pulsed dendritic cell vaccines.

The clonotype was recovered from a human donor with glioblastoma. The sequencing here drew on blood, taken after dendritic cell vaccination.

The CDR3 nucleotides are TGCGCCAGCAGTCAAGGTCGGCGCCAGGAACCCTACGAGCAGTACGTC. Amino acids: CASSQGRRQEPYEQYV. The chain employs TRBV23-1 and TRBJ2-7; D remains ambiguous. TRBV23-1 is reported as an ORF; its role is uncertain. This CDR3 spans 16 amino acids. Trimming shortened V by 2 bases and J by 2 bases, and 16 bases separated the two germline ends.